This T cell receptor (beta chain) was sequenced during a study of tumor-infiltrating lymphocytes in primary liver carcinoma. Study-wide findings and caveats: Compared with tumor region pairs, tumor-adjacent and tumor-blood pairs overlapped less.

Taking 20-30 mg of unsorted bulk tissue, the authors co-extracted RNA and DNA. CDR1 is MNHEY, CDR2 SVGEGT, per germline. This CDR3 has 14 residues. This clonotype was seen a few times. No antigen is known for it. One end of the junction is discordant with germline, which a read error may explain. From 450 to 550 ng total RNA, TCR beta cDNA was generated with a primer in the constant region. Modified slightly, ARM-PCR produced TCR beta libraries over three nested multiplex PCR rounds. It was with TRBV1-TRBV30 forward primers and a C-beta reverse primer that the first two PCR rounds were run, at approximately 9 cycles each. TCRdb used MiXCR to reprocess the multiplex PCR reads, holding one entry per CDR3 protein. The sample has roughly 100,000 distinct CDR3 sequences, roughly 80% seen once; the top ten hold approximately 18%.

Sequencing was performed on liver tumor tissue from sampling region 3. Subset denoted: tumor region T3, left-lateral pole. V usage is TRBV6-2 or TRBV6-3 and J usage is TRBJ1-1; no firm D call. The receptor comes from a man between 35 and 55 years old with primary liver carcinoma and hepatitis B virus infection. Here the CDR3 reads CASSYRDRGTEAFF. The CDR3 nucleotides read TGTGCTAGCAGTTACCGTGACCGGGGCACTGAAGCTTTCTTT.